This is a list of T cell receptor beta chains from one sample in a study of technical replicates of blood from a handful of donors. Sequencing used immunoSEQ multiplex PCR; TCRdb keeps in-frame clones, though not all of them. The top ten clones hold approximately 0.26% of a sample with more than 60,000 clones, roughly 94% of them seen once. The specimen was T cells isolated from PBMCs. These receptors were obtained from a human donor in good health. Both conserved end residues are part of each CDR3. Fields, in order: CDR3 length, J gene, D gene, V gene, clone size, CDR3 protein, CDR3 DNA. A D gene is named only where the DNA matches it firmly. Clone sizes are given selectively: once, few, many, or a class where the clone is expanded.

len: 15; j_gene: TRBJ2-2; d_gene: TRBD2; v_gene: TRBV6-5; abundance: -; CDR3aa: CASSSLAGRAGELFF; CDR3nt: TGTGCCAGCAGTTCCCTAGCGGGGAGGGCCGGGGAGCTGTTTTTT
len: 15; j_gene: TRBJ1-1; d_gene: TRBD1; v_gene: TRBV27; abundance: -; CDR3aa: CASSLRQGSYTEAFF; CDR3nt: TGTGCCAGCAGTCTTAGACAGGGCTCCTACACTGAAGCTTTCTTT
len: 18; j_gene: TRBJ2-1; d_gene: TRBD1; v_gene: TRBV29-1; abundance: -; CDR3aa: CSVEDQGARTGRYNEQFF; CDR3nt: TGCAGCGTTGAAGATCAGGGGGCGAGGACAGGGCGCTACAATGAGCAGTTCTTC
len: 14; j_gene: TRBJ2-3; d_gene: -; v_gene: TRBV11-2; abundance: -; CDR3aa: CASSLDYSTDTQYF; CDR3nt: TGTGCCAGCAGCTTAGACTACTCCACAGATACGCAGTATTTT
len: 16; j_gene: TRBJ2-7; d_gene: TRBD1; v_gene: TRBV5-1; abundance: -; CDR3aa: CASSYPAGQGIGEQYF; CDR3nt: TGCGCCAGCAGTTATCCTGCGGGACAGGGGATAGGGGAGCAGTACTTC
len: 14; j_gene: TRBJ1-2; d_gene: -; v_gene: TRBV6-4; abundance: -; CDR3aa: CASSDGGVGYGYTF; CDR3nt: TGTGCCAGCAGTGATGGCGGGGTTGGGTATGGCTACACCTTC
len: 17; j_gene: TRBJ2-2; d_gene: TRBD2; v_gene: TRBV11-2; abundance: -; CDR3aa: CASSLVGGRGGTGELFF; CDR3nt: TGTGCCAGCAGCTTAGTGGGGGGGAGGGGTGGCACCGGGGAGCTGTTTTTT
len: 17; j_gene: TRBJ2-3; d_gene: TRBD1; v_gene: TRBV9; abundance: few; CDR3aa: CASSVGQGLSGTDTQYF; CDR3nt: TGTGCCAGCAGCGTGGGACAGGGTCTGTCGGGAACAGATACGCAGTATTTT
len: 15; j_gene: TRBJ2-1; d_gene: TRBD2; v_gene: TRBV5-1; abundance: -; CDR3aa: CASSLLAGGYNEQFF; CDR3nt: TGCGCCAGCAGCTTGCTAGCGGGAGGTTACAATGAGCAGTTCTTC
len: 13; j_gene: TRBJ2-1; d_gene: TRBD1; v_gene: TRBV6-5; abundance: -; CDR3aa: CASSVGQGYEQFF; CDR3nt: TGTGCCAGCAGTGTGGGACAGGGTTATGAGCAGTTCTTC
len: 12; j_gene: TRBJ2-7; d_gene: -; v_gene: TRBV7-6; abundance: -; CDR3aa: CASSSRGSEQYF; CDR3nt: TGTGCCAGCAGCTCCCGAGGTAGCGAGCAGTACTTC
len: 14; j_gene: TRBJ2-7; d_gene: TRBD1; v_gene: TRBV18; abundance: -; CDR3aa: CASSPTGGTYEQYF; CDR3nt: TGTGCCAGCTCACCTACAGGGGGAACCTACGAGCAGTACTTC
len: 13; j_gene: TRBJ2-7; d_gene: -; v_gene: TRBV18; abundance: -; CDR3aa: CASSMSVSYEQYF; CDR3nt: TGTGCCAGCTCAATGTCGGTAAGCTACGAGCAGTACTTC
len: 16; j_gene: TRBJ2-7; d_gene: -; v_gene: TRBV6-1; abundance: -; CDR3aa: CASSEGRGRVSYEQYF; CDR3nt: TGTGCCAGCAGTGAGGGCCGTGGCAGGGTGTCCTACGAGCAGTACTTC
len: 14; j_gene: TRBJ1-3; d_gene: -; v_gene: TRBV12-2; abundance: -; CDR3aa: CANPGQGSGNTIYF; CDR3nt: TGTGCAAATCCGGGACAGGGTTCTGGAAACACCATATATTTT
len: 17; j_gene: TRBJ1-4; d_gene: -; v_gene: TRBV4-1; abundance: once; CDR3aa: CASSHQGMTGVNEKLFF; CDR3nt: TGCGCCAGCAGCCACCAAGGGATGACAGGAGTGAATGAAAAACTGTTTTTT
len: 13; j_gene: TRBJ2-5; d_gene: TRBD1; v_gene: TRBV4-1; abundance: -; CDR3aa: CASSRDSQETQYF; CDR3nt: TGCGCCAGCAGCCGGGACAGCCAAGAGACCCAGTACTTC
len: 17; j_gene: TRBJ1-2; d_gene: -; v_gene: TRBV4-2; abundance: -; CDR3aa: CACSPNPGGRSGYGYTF; CDR3nt: TGTGCCTGCAGCCCAAACCCCGGTGGCAGGTCCGGCTATGGCTACACCTTC
len: 14; j_gene: TRBJ2-2; d_gene: TRBD1; v_gene: TRBV14; abundance: once; CDR3aa: CASSALTGDGELFF; CDR3nt: TGTGCCAGCAGCGCACTGACAGGGGACGGGGAGCTGTTTTTT
len: 14; j_gene: TRBJ1-5; d_gene: -; v_gene: TRBV4-1; abundance: -; CDR3aa: CASSQEQGYQPQHF; CDR3nt: TGCGCCAGCAGCCAAGAGCAGGGATATCAGCCCCAGCATTTT
len: 11; j_gene: TRBJ1-1; d_gene: -; v_gene: TRBV19; abundance: once; CDR3aa: CASSTGNEAFF; CDR3nt: TGTGCCAGTAGTACAGGTAATGAAGCTTTCTTT
len: 11; j_gene: TRBJ1-1; d_gene: -; v_gene: TRBV5-6; abundance: -; CDR3aa: CASSLHSEAFF; CDR3nt: TGTGCCAGCAGCTTGCACAGTGAAGCTTTCTTT
len: 16; j_gene: TRBJ2-2; d_gene: -; v_gene: TRBV28; abundance: -; CDR3aa: CASSLRQIHFTGELFF; CDR3nt: TGTGCCAGCAGTTTACGACAGATCCACTTCACCGGGGAGCTGTTTTTT
len: 15; j_gene: TRBJ1-1; d_gene: TRBD1; v_gene: TRBV6-1; abundance: -; CDR3aa: CASSERGSGGSPAFF; CDR3nt: TGTGCCAGCAGTGAAAGGGGCTCAGGGGGCAGTCCAGCTTTCTTT
len: 15; j_gene: TRBJ2-3; d_gene: -; v_gene: TRBV27; abundance: once; CDR3aa: CASSLSGAGTDTQYF; CDR3nt: TGTGCCAGCAGTTTAAGTGGGGCCGGCACAGATACGCAGTATTTT
len: 15; j_gene: TRBJ2-1; d_gene: TRBD2; v_gene: TRBV11-2; abundance: -; CDR3aa: CASSSSGSSYNEQFF; CDR3nt: TGTGCCAGCAGCTCAAGCGGGAGCTCCTACAATGAGCAGTTCTTC
len: 15; j_gene: TRBJ2-1; d_gene: -; v_gene: TRBV6-5; abundance: -; CDR3aa: CASSPNRGTYNEQFF; CDR3nt: TGTGCCAGCAGCCCTAATCGGGGGACCTACAATGAGCAGTTCTTC
len: 15; j_gene: TRBJ2-7; d_gene: -; v_gene: TRBV5-4; abundance: -; CDR3aa: CASTTLGSRRGEQYF; CDR3nt: TGTGCCAGCACCACGCTTGGGTCTAGGCGCGGCGAGCAGTACTTC
len: 17; j_gene: TRBJ2-3; d_gene: TRBD2; v_gene: TRBV9; abundance: -; CDR3aa: CASSARSGTSGGNTQYF; CDR3nt: TGTGCCAGCAGCGCCCGCTCCGGGACTAGCGGGGGAAATACGCAGTATTTT
len: 13; j_gene: TRBJ1-1; d_gene: -; v_gene: TRBV6-5; abundance: -; CDR3aa: CASSLSTNTEAFF; CDR3nt: TGTGCCAGCAGTCTATCAACGAACACTGAAGCTTTCTTT
len: 14; j_gene: TRBJ2-7; d_gene: TRBD1; v_gene: TRBV7-9; abundance: -; CDR3aa: CASSWGTGGYEQYF; CDR3nt: TGTGCCAGCAGCTGGGGGACAGGGGGGTACGAGCAGTACTTC
len: 17; j_gene: TRBJ2-7; d_gene: -; v_gene: TRBV7-9; abundance: -; CDR3aa: CASSYIYFDRKPYEQYF; CDR3nt: TGTGCCAGCAGCTATATTTATTTCGACAGGAAACCCTACGAGCAGTACTTC
len: 15; j_gene: TRBJ1-1; d_gene: TRBD1; v_gene: TRBV5-1; abundance: -; CDR3aa: CASSPGTGLVAEAFF; CDR3nt: TGCGCCAGCAGTCCCGGGACAGGATTGGTTGCTGAAGCTTTCTTT
len: 14; j_gene: TRBJ2-7; d_gene: -; v_gene: TRBV28; abundance: -; CDR3aa: CASSLWGARVEQYF; CDR3nt: TGTGCCAGCAGTTTATGGGGGGCGAGAGTCGAGCAGTACTTC
len: 12; j_gene: TRBJ2-1; d_gene: -; v_gene: TRBV29-1; abundance: once; CDR3aa: CSVEGPDNRQFF; CDR3nt: TGCAGCGTTGAAGGGCCGGATAACAGGCAGTTCTTC
len: 12; j_gene: TRBJ2-1; d_gene: -; v_gene: TRBV5-6; abundance: -; CDR3aa: CASSLRDNEQFF; CDR3nt: TGTGCCAGCAGCTTGCGGGACAATGAGCAGTTCTTC
len: 14; j_gene: TRBJ1-5; d_gene: TRBD1; v_gene: TRBV2; abundance: -; CDR3aa: CASRGTGGDQPQHF; CDR3nt: TGTGCCAGCAGGGGGACAGGGGGTGATCAGCCCCAGCATTTT
len: 16; j_gene: TRBJ1-1; d_gene: TRBD1; v_gene: TRBV28; abundance: once; CDR3aa: CASSFLGTGTNTEAFF; CDR3nt: TGTGCCAGCAGTTTTTTAGGGACAGGGACGAACACTGAAGCTTTCTTT
len: 13; j_gene: TRBJ2-7; d_gene: -; v_gene: TRBV30; abundance: -; CDR3aa: CAWGLGRGYEQYF; CDR3nt: TGTGCCTGGGGTCTTGGGCGGGGCTACGAGCAGTACTTC
len: 14; j_gene: TRBJ1-2; d_gene: TRBD1; v_gene: TRBV6-1; abundance: once; CDR3aa: CASNEGQGLNPYTF; CDR3nt: TGTGCCAGCAATGAGGGACAGGGGTTAAACCCCTACACCTTC
len: 18; j_gene: TRBJ2-3; d_gene: TRBD2; v_gene: TRBV7-9; abundance: -; CDR3aa: CASSLALAGGTSTDTQYF; CDR3nt: TGTGCCAGCAGCTTAGCGCTAGCGGGAGGAACTAGCACAGATACGCAGTATTTT
len: 14; j_gene: TRBJ2-1; d_gene: TRBD2; v_gene: TRBV2; abundance: -; CDR3aa: CASRKGLDNNEQFF; CDR3nt: TGTGCCAGCAGGAAGGGACTAGATAACAATGAGCAGTTCTTC
len: 13; j_gene: TRBJ1-3; d_gene: -; v_gene: TRBV4-1; abundance: -; CDR3aa: CASSQDLPQDIYF; CDR3nt: TGCGCCAGCAGCCAAGATCTCCCGCAGGACATATATTTT
len: 18; j_gene: TRBJ1-1; d_gene: TRBD1; v_gene: TRBV6-4; abundance: -; CDR3aa: CASLFDRQGSTLNTEAFF; CDR3nt: TGTGCCAGCCTTTTTGATAGACAGGGATCTACCTTGAACACTGAAGCTTTCTTT
len: 15; j_gene: TRBJ2-1; d_gene: -; v_gene: TRBV19; abundance: -; CDR3aa: CASRPSGVSYNEQFF; CDR3nt: TGTGCCAGTAGACCCAGCGGCGTCTCCTACAATGAGCAGTTCTTC
len: 12; j_gene: TRBJ2-3; d_gene: -; v_gene: TRBV5-1; abundance: -; CDR3aa: CASSLSADTQYF; CDR3nt: TGCGCCAGCAGCTTGTCGGCAGATACGCAGTATTTT
len: 16; j_gene: TRBJ2-2; d_gene: TRBD2; v_gene: TRBV11-3; abundance: -; CDR3aa: CASSGQGGMNTGELFF; CDR3nt: TGTGCCAGCAGCGGGCAGGGAGGGATGAACACCGGGGAGCTGTTTTTT
len: 16; j_gene: TRBJ2-1; d_gene: TRBD2; v_gene: TRBV11-2; abundance: -; CDR3aa: CASSLGTSGSYNEQFF; CDR3nt: TGTGCCAGCAGCTTAGGGACTAGCGGCTCCTACAATGAGCAGTTCTTC
len: 15; j_gene: TRBJ2-7; d_gene: -; v_gene: TRBV11-2; abundance: -; CDR3aa: CASSLSTGETYEQYF; CDR3nt: TGTGCCAGCAGCTTAAGCACGGGAGAGACCTACGAGCAGTACTTC
len: 16; j_gene: TRBJ1-1; d_gene: TRBD1; v_gene: TRBV11-2; abundance: -; CDR3aa: CASSPRDRDTNTEAFF; CDR3nt: TGTGCCAGCAGCCCCCGGGACAGGGACACGAACACTGAAGCTTTCTTT
len: 15; j_gene: TRBJ1-1; d_gene: -; v_gene: TRBV6-5; abundance: -; CDR3aa: CASSPTGGVNTEAFF; CDR3nt: TGTGCCAGCAGTCCGACAGGAGGTGTGAACACTGAAGCTTTCTTT
len: 18; j_gene: TRBJ1-1; d_gene: TRBD1; v_gene: TRBV12-5; abundance: -; CDR3aa: CASGRPIPGQGLATEAFF; CDR3nt: TGTGCTAGTGGCCGACCTATCCCGGGACAGGGACTGGCCACTGAAGCTTTCTTT
len: 17; j_gene: TRBJ2-7; d_gene: -; v_gene: TRBV18; abundance: once; CDR3aa: CASSPPVGGRGPYEQYF; CDR3nt: TGTGCCAGCTCACCACCAGTGGGTGGCAGGGGTCCGTACGAGCAGTACTTC
len: 14; j_gene: TRBJ2-1; d_gene: TRBD2; v_gene: TRBV27; abundance: -; CDR3aa: CASSSSKGSAGGIF; CDR3nt: TGTGCCAGCAGTTCTTCCAAGGGATCAGCGGGGGGGATCTTC
len: 14; j_gene: TRBJ1-5; d_gene: -; v_gene: TRBV6-1; abundance: -; CDR3aa: CASSEMRAAQPQHF; CDR3nt: TGTGCCAGCAGTGAAATGAGGGCGGCCCAGCCCCAGCATTTT